The 16 T cell receptor beta chains presented below share a single source sample, sequenced in a study of shared clonotypes between healthy human individuals. TCRdb's table, derived via immunoSEQ multiplex PCR, lists solely in-frame clones and lacks some. This table has 950,000 to 1,100,000 clones, around 82% appearing once. Sequencing input: memory CD4+ T cells from PBMCs. This sample's subset: CD45RA-negative fraction. The source is a man between 18 and 29 years old in good health. Some clones in this sample may be carry-over from other donors' samples.

The chain couples TRBV30 to TRBJ2-1; D not certain. In germline, CDR1 is GTSNPN, CDR2 SVGIG (reference sequence). CDR3 length: 14 amino acids. The germline V and J ends were trimmed by 0 bases and 5 bases, with 11 bases remaining between them. The CDR3 DNA reads TGTGCCTGGAGTGTACAATCCGGGCACAATGAGCAGTTCTTC. Translating it yields CAWSVQSGHNEQFF.

In regard to this clone: This sequence is one base from a far larger clone and is likely a read error. V and J are TRBV28 and TRBJ1-2; 8 nucleotides match TRBD1. V dropped 7 bases and J dropped 4; count of bases not matched to a gene: 5. The CDR3 extends over 13 amino acids. Per the germline V gene, CDR1 is MDHEN and CDR2 is SYDVKM. CDR3 sequence: CASTAGGSYGYTF. The CDR3 DNA sequence: TGTGCCAGCACGGCAGGGGGCAGCTATGGCTACACCTTC.

This clone was counted a few times. The chain combines TRBV28 with TRBJ2-1; D is possibly TRBD2 (6 bases). The CDR3 extends over 11 amino acids. Trimming took off 4 bases at V and 12 bases at J, with 10 bases between the two ends. Germline CDR1 MDHEN, CDR2 SYDVKM. The CDR3 DNA is TGTGCCAGCAGTTGGGGGGTGGGGCAGTTCTTC. It encodes CASSWGVGQFF.

In this sample, this clone turned up a few times. V and J are TRBV6-5 and TRBJ2-6, with D uncertain. V was cut by 6 bases and J by 0 bases, with 9 bases left in between. The CDR3 length is 15 residues. Germline V gene data show CDR1 as MNHEY and CDR2 as SVGAGI. CDR3 amino acids: CASSLSISGANVLTF. CDR3 bases: TGTGCCAGCAGCCTCTCCATCTCTGGGGCCAACGTCCTGACTTTC.

The chain recombines TRBV5-1 with TRBJ2-3; no clear D. CDR1 and CDR2 from the germline V gene are SGHRS and YFSETQ. The CDR3 is 13 residues long. Trimming pared 2 bases from V and 3 bases from J, leaving 7 bases between. The CDR3 sequence is CASSLRETDTQYF. CDR3 in DNA: TGCGCCAGCAGCTTACGAGAGACAGATACGCAGTATTTT.

This clone was observed a few times. One base away lies a much larger clone, so this may be a sequencing read error. Other nucleotide sequences from this sample produce the same CDR3. This chain uses TRBV7-9 with TRBJ2-7; 7 bases map to TRBD1. Germline CDR1 is SEHNR and CDR2 is FQNEAQ (reference sequence). Trimming took 5 bases from V and 4 from J; bases not matched to a gene: 2. The CDR3 consists of 12 residues. The CDR3 here is CASSLQGYEQYF. CDR3 bases: TGTGCCAGCAGCCTACAGGGGTACGAGCAGTACTTC. Looking up the rest from reference TRBV7-9 and TRBJ2-7 gives the full variable domain: DTGVSQNPRHKITKRGQNVTFRCDPISEHNRLYWYRQTLGQGPEFLTYFQNEAQLEKSRLLSDRFSAERPKGSFSTLEIQRTEQGDSAMYLCASSLQGYEQYFGPGTRLTVT.

V gene TRBV6-5 combines with J gene TRBJ1-2; a possible D gene is TRBD1 (5 bases). CDR3 length: 16 residues. V lost 2 bases and J 2 bases, leaving 15 bases between the germline ends. CDR1 MNHEY and CDR2 SVGAGI come from the germline V gene. The CDR3 sequence: CASSYIVGGGNYGYTF. The CDR3 DNA is TGTGCCAGCAGTTACATCGTTGGCGGGGGAAACTATGGCTACACCTTC.

The chain combines TRBV6-6 with TRBJ2-1; 12 nucleotides match TRBD2. CDR1 is MNHNY, CDR2 SVGAGI, per germline (reference sequence). Germline trimming cut 6 bases from V and 5 bases from J; bases unmatched to any gene: 5. The length of the CDR3 is 15 residues. CDR3 nucleotides: TGTGCCAGCAGGCAGACTAGCGGGGGTCACAATGAGCAGTTCTTC. Amino acid sequence: CASRQTSGGHNEQFF.

The table lists this clone with a count of one. The chain uses TRBV5-4 and TRBJ1-2; 8 nucleotides align to TRBD1. The CDR3 contains 17 residues. V lost 0 bases to trimming and J lost 2 bases; unmatched junction nucleotides: 9. Germline assignment: CDR1 SGHNT and CDR2 YYREEE (reference sequence). CDR3 sequence: CASSLDVTGAFNYGYTF. CDR3 in DNA: TGTGCCAGCAGCTTGGACGTGACAGGGGCCTTCAACTATGGCTACACCTTC. The full variable domain, rest sourced from reference TRBV5-4 and TRBJ1-2, is ETGVTQSPTHLIKTRGQQVTLRCSSQSGHNTVSWYQQALGQGPQFIFQYYREEENGRGNFPPRFSGLQFPNYSSELNVNALELDDSALYLCASSLDVTGAFNYGYTFGSGTRLTVV.

This chain connects TRBV6-5 to TRBJ1-5, with D unclear. Germline CDR1 reads MNHEY; CDR2 reads SVGAGI. V lost 4 bases, J lost 1 base, and 5 bases lay in between. This CDR3 has 13 residues. The CDR3 sequence: CASSFGSNQPQHF. The CDR3 DNA reads as TGTGCCAGCAGTTTCGGGAGCAATCAGCCCCAGCATTTT.

The chain couples TRBV7-9 to TRBJ1-1; possibly TRBD1 for D (5 bases). The V gene's germline CDR1 is SEHNR and CDR2 FQNEAQ (reference sequence). Trimming left V 3 bases short and J 4 bases short, with 12 bases between. The CDR3 runs to 14 residues. The DNA of the CDR3 is TGTGCCAGCAGCTTTTTATCGGGGGGCACTGAAGCTTTCTTT. Translation: CASSFLSGGTEAFF.

This chain uses TRBV5-1 with TRBJ1-2; D perhaps matches TRBD1 (6 bases). This CDR3 comprises 14 residues. V was clipped by 1 base and J by 7 bases, with 14 bases between them. Germline V gene data show CDR1 as SGHRS and CDR2 as YFSETQ. CDR3: CASSLKGTGSGYTF. The CDR3 DNA is TGCGCCAGCAGCTTGAAAGGTACAGGGTCTGGCTACACCTTC.

This chain connects TRBV18 to TRBJ2-1, with 11 nucleotides matching TRBD1. CDR3 length equals 15 residues. The V gene's germline CDR1 is KGHSH and CDR2 LQKENI. The junction had 6 bases not matched to a gene; V was cut back by 3 bases and J by 8 bases. The CDR3 nucleotides are TGTGCCAGCTCACCTGGACAGGGGGCGATCGATGAGCAGTTCTTC. It is translated as CASSPGQGAIDEQFF.

This clone appeared once. Other DNA sequences in the same sample also yield this CDR3. This chain connects TRBV28 to TRBJ2-7, with no clear D. V lost 5 bases, J lost 4 bases, and 6 bases lay in between. The CDR3 contains 11 residues. CDR1 and CDR2 (germline): MDHEN, SYDVKM. The CDR3 region is CASSGRYEQYF. CDR3 in DNA: TGTGCCAGCAGTGGGCGTTACGAGCAGTACTTC.

The chain recombines TRBV11-3 with TRBJ2-1, with TRBD1 identical over 8 bases. CDR1 is SGHNT and CDR2 is YENEEA in the germline V gene. V was pared by 2 bases and J by 0 bases, with 12 bases of the junction left unmatched. This CDR3 is 19 amino acids long. The CDR3 DNA sequence: TGTGCCAGCAGCTTAACTTCCAGGGGGCTATTCAGCTCCTACAATGAGCAGTTCTTC. It translates to CASSLTSRGLFSSYNEQFF.

CDR3 bases: TGTGCCAGCAGCCAAATGGTCAGTAGAAGCGATGAGCAGTTCTTC. Translation gives CASSQMVSRSDEQFF. The rearrangement uses TRBV5-4 and TRBJ2-1, with D unclear. The CDR3 covers 15 residues. CDR1 is SGHNT, CDR2 YYREEE, per germline (reference sequence). Trimming stripped 4 bases from V and 8 bases from J, with 19 bases between.